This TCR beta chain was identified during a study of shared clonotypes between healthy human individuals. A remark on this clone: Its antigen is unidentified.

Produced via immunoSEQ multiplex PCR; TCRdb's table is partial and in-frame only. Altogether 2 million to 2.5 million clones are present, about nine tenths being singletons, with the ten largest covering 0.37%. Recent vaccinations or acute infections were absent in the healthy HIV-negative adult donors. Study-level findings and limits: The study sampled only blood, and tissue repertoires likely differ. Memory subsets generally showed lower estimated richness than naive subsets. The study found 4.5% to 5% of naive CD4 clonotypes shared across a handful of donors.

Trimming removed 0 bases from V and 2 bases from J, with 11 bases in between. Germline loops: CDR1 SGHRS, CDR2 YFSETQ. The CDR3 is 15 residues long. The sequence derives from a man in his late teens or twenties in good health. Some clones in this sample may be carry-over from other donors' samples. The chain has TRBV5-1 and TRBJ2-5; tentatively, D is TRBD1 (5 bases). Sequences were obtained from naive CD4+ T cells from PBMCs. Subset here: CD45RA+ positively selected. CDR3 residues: CASSLGGTFQETQYF. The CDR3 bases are TGCGCCAGCAGCTTGGGGGGCACTTTTCAAGAGACCCAGTACTTC.